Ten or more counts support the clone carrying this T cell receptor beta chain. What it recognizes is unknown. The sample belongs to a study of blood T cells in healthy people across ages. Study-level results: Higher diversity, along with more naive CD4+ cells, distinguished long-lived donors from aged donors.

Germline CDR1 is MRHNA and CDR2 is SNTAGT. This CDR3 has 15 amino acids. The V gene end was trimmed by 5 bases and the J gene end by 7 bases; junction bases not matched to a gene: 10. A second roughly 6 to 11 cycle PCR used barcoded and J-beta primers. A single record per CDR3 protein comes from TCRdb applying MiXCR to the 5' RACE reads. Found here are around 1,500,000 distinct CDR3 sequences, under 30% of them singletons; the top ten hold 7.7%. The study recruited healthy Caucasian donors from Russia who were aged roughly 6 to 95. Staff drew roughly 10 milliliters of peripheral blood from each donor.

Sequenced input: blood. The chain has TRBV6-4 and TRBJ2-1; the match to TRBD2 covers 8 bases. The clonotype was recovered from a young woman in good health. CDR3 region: CASSSGGASQNEQFF. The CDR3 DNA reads TGTGCCAGCAGTTCGGGGGGGGCCTCCCAAAATGAGCAGTTCTTC.